The clone carrying this T cell receptor (beta chain) was recorded many times. As yet, its antigen is unknown. This sample was included in a study of breast tumors, draining lymph nodes, adjacent tissues. Findings and caveats of the study: Data fit most tumor T cells coming from lymph node, expanding in tumor. That most tumor T cells come from lymph nodes remained unproven. Tumor TCR diversity was below lymph nodes but above nontumor tissue.

Samples came from axillary lymph nodes draining the breast cancer. The CDR3 contains 15 residues. The V end was cut by 3 bases, the J end by 7 bases, with 15 bases between. The V gene's germline CDR1 is SGHTA and CDR2 FQGNSA. TCRdb re-analysed the multiplex PCR reads in MiXCR, keeping a single row per CDR3 protein. The sample contains nearly 110,000 distinct CDR3 sequences, about 31% of which appear only once. The source is a female donor with breast cancer. Some clones in this sample may be carry-over from other donors' samples. The gene calls are TRBV7-2 and TRBJ1-4; D is possibly TRBD1 (6 bases). Specimen: axillary lymph node tissue. The CDR3 sequence is CASSFVPGVAEKLFF. In DNA, the CDR3 is TGTGCCAGCAGCTTTGTTCCAGGGGTCGCTGAAAAACTGTTTTTT.